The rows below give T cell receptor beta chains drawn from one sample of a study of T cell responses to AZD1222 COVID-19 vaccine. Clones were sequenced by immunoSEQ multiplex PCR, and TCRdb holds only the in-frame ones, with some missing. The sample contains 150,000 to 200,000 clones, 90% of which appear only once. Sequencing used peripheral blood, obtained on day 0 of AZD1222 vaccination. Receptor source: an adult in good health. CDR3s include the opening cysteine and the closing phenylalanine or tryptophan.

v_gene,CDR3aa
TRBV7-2,CASSTTGDEQFF
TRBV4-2,CASSQGFGGQGQYEQYF
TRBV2,CASIKDRGNQPQHF
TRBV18,CASSPLFNQPQHF
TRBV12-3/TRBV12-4,CASRDRARNEQFF
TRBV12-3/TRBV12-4,CASSLGRIYGYTF
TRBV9,CASSPRGGSYEQYF
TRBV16,CASSQGGSLLEAFF
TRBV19,CASSIVPPGNNEQFF
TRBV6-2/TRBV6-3,CASSSPPGLASQDTQYF
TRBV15,CATSRDPLGTPDGYTF
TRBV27,CASSLWGGEKLFF
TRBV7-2,CASQGPRSPLHF
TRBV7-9,CASSPLAGSYEQYF
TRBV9,CASSAEGAYTEAFF
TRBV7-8,CASSLIAGRNEQFF
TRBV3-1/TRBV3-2,CASTTRGLRETQYF
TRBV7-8,CASSPREQPQHF
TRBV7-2,CASSLGRVPADEKLFF
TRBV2,CASRDSPLNSPLHF
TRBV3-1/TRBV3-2,CASSQVQGAGGYGYTF
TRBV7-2,CASSTQNSGGAGETQYF